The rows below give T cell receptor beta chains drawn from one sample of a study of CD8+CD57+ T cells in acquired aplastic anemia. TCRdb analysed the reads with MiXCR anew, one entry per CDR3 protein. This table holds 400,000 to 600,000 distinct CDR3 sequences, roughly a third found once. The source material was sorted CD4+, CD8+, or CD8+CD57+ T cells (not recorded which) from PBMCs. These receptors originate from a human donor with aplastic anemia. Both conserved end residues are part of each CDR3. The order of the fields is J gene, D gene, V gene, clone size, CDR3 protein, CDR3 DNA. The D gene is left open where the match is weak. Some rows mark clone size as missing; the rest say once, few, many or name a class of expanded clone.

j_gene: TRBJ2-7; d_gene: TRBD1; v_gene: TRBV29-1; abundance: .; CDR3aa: CSFAGTGDYEQYF; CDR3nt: TGCAGCTTTGCCGGGACAGGGGACTACGAGCAGTACTTC
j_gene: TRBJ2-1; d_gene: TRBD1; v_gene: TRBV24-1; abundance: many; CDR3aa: CATSEGQGSFNEQFF; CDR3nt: TGTGCCACCAGTGAGGGACAGGGTAGTTTCAATGAGCAGTTCTTC
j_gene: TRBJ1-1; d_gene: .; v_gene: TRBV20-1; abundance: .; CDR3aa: CSAPRPSGLNTEAFF; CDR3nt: TGCAGTGCCCCCAGACCCTCCGGATTGAACACTGAAGCTTTCTTT
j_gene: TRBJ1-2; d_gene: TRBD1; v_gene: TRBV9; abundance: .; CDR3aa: CASSVGQGWRYTF; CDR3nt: TGTGCCAGCAGCGTCGGACAGGGATGGCGCTACACCTTC
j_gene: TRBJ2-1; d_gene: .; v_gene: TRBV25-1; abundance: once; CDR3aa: CASSEPGTSYNEQFF; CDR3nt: TGTGCCAGCAGTGAACCCGGGACTTCTTACAATGAGCAGTTCTTC
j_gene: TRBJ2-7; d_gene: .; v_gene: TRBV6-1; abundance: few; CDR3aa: CASRGGGVAEQYF; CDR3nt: TGTGCCAGCAGAGGAGGGGGGGTCGCCGAGCAGTACTTC
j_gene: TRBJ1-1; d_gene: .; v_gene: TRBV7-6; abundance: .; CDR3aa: CASTTQPPDRKAFF; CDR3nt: TGTGCCAGCACCACCCAACCCCCGGACAGAAAAGCTTTCTTT
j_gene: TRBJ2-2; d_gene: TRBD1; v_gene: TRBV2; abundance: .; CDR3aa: CASRKTGTTGELFF; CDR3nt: TGTGCCAGCAGAAAGACAGGGACGACCGGGGAGCTGTTTTTT
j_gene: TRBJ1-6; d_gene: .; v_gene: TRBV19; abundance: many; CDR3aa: CASSTNHWTKDNSPLHF; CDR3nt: TGTGCCAGTAGTACCAATCACTGGACAAAGGATAATTCACCCCTCCACTTT
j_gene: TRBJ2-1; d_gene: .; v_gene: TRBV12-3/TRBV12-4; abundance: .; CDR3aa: CASSQTRSEQFF; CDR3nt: TGTGCCAGCAGTCAGACTAGGAGTGAGCAGTTCTTC
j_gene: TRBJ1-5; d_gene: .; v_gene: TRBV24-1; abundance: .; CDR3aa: CAWSNSENQPQHF; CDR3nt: TGTGCCTGGAGTAACAGCGAGAATCAGCCCCAGCATTTT
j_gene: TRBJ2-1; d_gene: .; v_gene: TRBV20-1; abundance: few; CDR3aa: CSADLGPAGGEQFF; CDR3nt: TGCAGTGCGGACCTGGGACCTGCAGGCGGGGAGCAGTTCTTC
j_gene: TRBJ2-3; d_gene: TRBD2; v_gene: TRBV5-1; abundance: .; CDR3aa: CASSLAATSGGTQYF; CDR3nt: TGCGCCAGCAGCTTGGCCGCGACTAGCGGGGGAACGCAGTATTTT
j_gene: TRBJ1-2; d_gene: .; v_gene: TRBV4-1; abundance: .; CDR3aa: CASSQGGAHGYTF; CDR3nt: TGCGCCAGCAGCCAAGGTGGAGCGCATGGCTACACCTTC
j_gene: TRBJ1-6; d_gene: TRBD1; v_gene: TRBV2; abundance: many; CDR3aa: CASRGQGASSPLHF; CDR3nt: TGTGCCAGCAGGGGACAGGGGGCTAGTTCACCCCTCCACTTT
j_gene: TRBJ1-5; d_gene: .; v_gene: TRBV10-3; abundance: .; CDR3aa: CAISPGQHF; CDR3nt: TGTGCCATCAGCCCGGGACAGCATTTT
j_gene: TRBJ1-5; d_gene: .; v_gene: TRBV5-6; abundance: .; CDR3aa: CASSLQAVGQPQHF; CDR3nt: TGTGCCAGCAGCTTACAGGCGGTTGGTCAGCCCCAGCATTTT
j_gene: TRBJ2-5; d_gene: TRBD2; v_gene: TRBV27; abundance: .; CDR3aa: CASSRGLAGKETQYF; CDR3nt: TGTGCCAGCAGCCGGGGACTAGCGGGGAAAGAGACCCAGTACTTC
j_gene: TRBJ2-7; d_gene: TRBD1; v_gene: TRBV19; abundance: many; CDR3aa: CASSSGTATTEQYF; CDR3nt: TGTGCCAGTAGTTCCGGGACAGCGACCACCGAGCAGTACTTC
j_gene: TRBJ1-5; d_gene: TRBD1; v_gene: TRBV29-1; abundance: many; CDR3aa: CSVSRGRDQPQHF; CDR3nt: TGCAGCGTATCCAGGGGGCGAGATCAGCCCCAGCATTTT
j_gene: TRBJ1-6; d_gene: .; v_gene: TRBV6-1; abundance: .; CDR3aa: CASSDGPKGNSPLHF; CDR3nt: TGTGCCAGCTCAGACGGCCCTAAAGGCAATTCACCCCTCCACTTT
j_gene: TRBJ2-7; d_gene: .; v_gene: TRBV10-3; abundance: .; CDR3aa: CASSHGFRVSEQYF; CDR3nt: TGTGCCAGCAGTCACGGTTTTAGGGTCAGCGAGCAGTACTTC
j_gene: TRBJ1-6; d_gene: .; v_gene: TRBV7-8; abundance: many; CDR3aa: CASSLVNGGANNSPLHF; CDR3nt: TGTGCCAGCAGCTTAGTGAATGGAGGGGCCAACAATTCACCCCTCCACTTT
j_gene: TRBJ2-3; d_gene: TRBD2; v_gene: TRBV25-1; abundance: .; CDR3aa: CASSPEGRERDTQYF; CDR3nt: TGTGCCAGCAGCCCGGAGGGGCGGGAGAGAGATACGCAGTATTTT
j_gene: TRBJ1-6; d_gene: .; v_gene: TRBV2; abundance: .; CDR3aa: CASTSGFGNSPLHF; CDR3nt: TGTGCCAGCACCTCAGGGTTTGGTAATTCACCCCTCCACTTT
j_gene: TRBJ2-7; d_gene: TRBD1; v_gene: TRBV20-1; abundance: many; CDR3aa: CSARKHQTGNEQYF; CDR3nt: TGCAGTGCTAGAAAACACCAGACAGGGAACGAGCAGTACTTC
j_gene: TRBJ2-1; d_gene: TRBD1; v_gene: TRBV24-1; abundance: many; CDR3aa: CATSEPTGGQFF; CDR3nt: TGTGCCACCAGTGAACCTACAGGGGGGCAGTTCTTC
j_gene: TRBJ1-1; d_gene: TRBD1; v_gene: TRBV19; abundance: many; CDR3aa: CATYDRADTEAFF; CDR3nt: TGTGCCACTTATGACAGGGCGGACACTGAAGCTTTCTTT
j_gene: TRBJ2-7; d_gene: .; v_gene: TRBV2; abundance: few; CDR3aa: CASSVGGGGTYEQYF; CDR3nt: TGTGCCAGCAGCGTGGGTGGGGGAGGCACTTACGAGCAGTACTTC
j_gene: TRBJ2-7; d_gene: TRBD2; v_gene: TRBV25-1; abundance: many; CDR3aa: CASSPSSGPSYEQYF; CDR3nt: TGTGCCAGCAGCCCTTCTAGCGGACCTTCCTACGAGCAGTACTTC
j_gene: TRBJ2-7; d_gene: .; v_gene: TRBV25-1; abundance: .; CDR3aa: CASSDPSPSYEQYF; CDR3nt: TGTGCCAGCAGTGACCCAAGCCCCTCCTACGAGCAGTACTTC
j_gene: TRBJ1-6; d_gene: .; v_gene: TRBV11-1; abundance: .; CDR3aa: CASSARRRQVNSPLHF; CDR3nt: TGTGCCAGCAGTGCACGGAGGAGACAGGTAAATTCACCCCTCCACTTT
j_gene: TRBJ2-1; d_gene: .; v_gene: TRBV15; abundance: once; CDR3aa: CASRHTLWNEQFF; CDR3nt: TGTGCCAGCAGACACACACTTTGGAATGAGCAGTTCTTC
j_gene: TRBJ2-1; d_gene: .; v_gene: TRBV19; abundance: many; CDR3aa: CASSKTGELYNEQFF; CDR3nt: TGTGCCAGTAGCAAAACCGGGGAACTATACAATGAGCAGTTCTTC
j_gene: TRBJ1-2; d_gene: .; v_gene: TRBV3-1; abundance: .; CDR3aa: CASSHQGNVGYTF; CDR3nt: TGTGCCAGCAGCCACCAAGGGAATGTTGGCTACACCTTC
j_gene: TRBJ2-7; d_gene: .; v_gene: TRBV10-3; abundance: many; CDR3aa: CAISDPTLISYEQYF; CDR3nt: TGTGCCATCAGTGATCCGACTCTTATCTCCTACGAGCAGTACTTC
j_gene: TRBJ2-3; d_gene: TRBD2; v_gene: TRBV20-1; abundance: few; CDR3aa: CSASPLAGVTDTQYF; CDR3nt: TGCAGTGCTAGCCCACTAGCGGGGGTCACAGATACGCAGTATTTT